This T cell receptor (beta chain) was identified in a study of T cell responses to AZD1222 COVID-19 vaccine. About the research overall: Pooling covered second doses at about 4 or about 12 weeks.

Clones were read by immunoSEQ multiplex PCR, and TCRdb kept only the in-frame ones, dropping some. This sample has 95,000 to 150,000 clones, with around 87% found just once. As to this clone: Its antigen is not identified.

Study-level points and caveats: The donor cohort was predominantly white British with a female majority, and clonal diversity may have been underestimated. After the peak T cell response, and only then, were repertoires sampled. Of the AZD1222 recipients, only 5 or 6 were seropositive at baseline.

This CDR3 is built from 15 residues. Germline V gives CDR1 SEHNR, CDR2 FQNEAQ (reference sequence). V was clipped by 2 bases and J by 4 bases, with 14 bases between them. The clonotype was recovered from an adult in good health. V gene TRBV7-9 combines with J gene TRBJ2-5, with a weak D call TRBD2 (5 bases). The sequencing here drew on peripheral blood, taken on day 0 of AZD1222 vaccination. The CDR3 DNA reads TGTGCCAGCAGCTTAAGAGTCGGGGTGGGAGAGACCCAGTACTTC. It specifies CASSLRVGVGETQYF.